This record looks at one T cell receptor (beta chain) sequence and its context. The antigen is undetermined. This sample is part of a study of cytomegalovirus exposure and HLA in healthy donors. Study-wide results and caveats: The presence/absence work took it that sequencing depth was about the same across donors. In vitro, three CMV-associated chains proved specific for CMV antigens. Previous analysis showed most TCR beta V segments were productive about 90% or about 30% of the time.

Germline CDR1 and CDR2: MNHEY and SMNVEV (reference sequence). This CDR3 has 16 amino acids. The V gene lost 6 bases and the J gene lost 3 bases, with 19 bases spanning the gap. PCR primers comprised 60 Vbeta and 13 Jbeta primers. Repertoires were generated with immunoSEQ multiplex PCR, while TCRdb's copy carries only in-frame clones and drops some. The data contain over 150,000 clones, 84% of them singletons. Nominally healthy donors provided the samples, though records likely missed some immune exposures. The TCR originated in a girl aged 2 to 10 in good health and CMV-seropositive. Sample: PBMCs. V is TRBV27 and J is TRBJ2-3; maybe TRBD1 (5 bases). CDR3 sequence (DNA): TGTGCCAGCAGCTTTAGCCTGGGGCCTTATACAGATACGCAGTATTTT. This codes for CASSFSLGPYTDTQYF.